This TCR beta chain was obtained from a study of cytomegalovirus exposure and HLA in healthy donors. Regarding the study as a whole: HLA allele associations emerged for roughly 17,000 TCR beta sequences in a later analysis, at 0.05 false discovery rate. Cytomegalovirus status was reportedly diagnosed by the classifier with high sensitivity and specificity.

Per the germline V gene, CDR1 is MGHDK and CDR2 is SYGVNS. CDR3 length: 14 amino acids. Unmatched junction bases numbered 1, after V lost 0 bases and J lost 4 bases. Though nominally healthy at sampling, donors likely had unrecorded immune exposures. As for this clone: What it binds is unknown.

The PCR employed 60 Vbeta primers together with 13 Jbeta primers. Study processing details: Among the unique TCR beta chains that a later analysis counted, some 73 million in all, 10 million to 14 million were shared. The assay was immunoSEQ multiplex PCR, and TCRdb's table has in-frame clones only and misses some. That table gives V, J and clone size, and the DNA gave D and trimming. This listing includes about 32,000 clones. This receptor was identified in a female donor in good health and CMV-seronegative. The chain employs TRBV25-1 and TRBJ2-7, with 9 bases aligning to TRBD1. Sequencing input: PBMCs. The DNA for the CDR3 is TGTGCCAGCAGTGAATACGGGACAGGGTACGAGCAGTACTTC. It codes for CASSEYGTGYEQYF.